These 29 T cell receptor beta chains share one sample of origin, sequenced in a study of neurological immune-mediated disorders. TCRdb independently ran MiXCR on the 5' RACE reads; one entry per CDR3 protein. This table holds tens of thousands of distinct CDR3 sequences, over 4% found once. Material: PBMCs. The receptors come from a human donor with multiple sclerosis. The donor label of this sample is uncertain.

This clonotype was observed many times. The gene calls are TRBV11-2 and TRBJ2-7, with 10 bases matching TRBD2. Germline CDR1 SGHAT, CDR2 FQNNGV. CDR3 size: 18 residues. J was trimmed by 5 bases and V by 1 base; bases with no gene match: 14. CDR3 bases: TGTGCCAGCAGCTTAGCCACGCTTCCGGGACTAGCGATGAACGAGCAGTACTTC. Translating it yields CASSLATLPGLAMNEQYF.

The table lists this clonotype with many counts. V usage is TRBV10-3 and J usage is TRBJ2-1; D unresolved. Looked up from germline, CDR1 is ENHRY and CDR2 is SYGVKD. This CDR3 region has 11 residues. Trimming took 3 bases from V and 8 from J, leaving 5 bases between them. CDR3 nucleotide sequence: TGTGCCATCAGTGAAGTTGATGAGCAGTTCTTC. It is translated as CAISEVDEQFF.

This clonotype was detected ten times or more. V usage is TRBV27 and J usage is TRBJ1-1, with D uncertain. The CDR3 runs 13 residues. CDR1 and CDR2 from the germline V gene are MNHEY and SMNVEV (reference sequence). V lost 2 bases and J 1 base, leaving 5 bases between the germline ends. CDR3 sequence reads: CASSLQRNTEAFF. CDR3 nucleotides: TGTGCCAGCAGTTTACAGAGGAACACTGAAGCTTTCTTT.

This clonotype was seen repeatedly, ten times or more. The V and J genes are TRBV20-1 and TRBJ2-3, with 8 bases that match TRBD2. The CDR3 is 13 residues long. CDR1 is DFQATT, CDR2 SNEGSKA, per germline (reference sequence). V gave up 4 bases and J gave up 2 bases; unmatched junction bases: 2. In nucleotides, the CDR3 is TGCAGTGCTAAACTAGCGGCCACAGATACGCAGTATTTT. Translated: CSAKLAATDTQYF.

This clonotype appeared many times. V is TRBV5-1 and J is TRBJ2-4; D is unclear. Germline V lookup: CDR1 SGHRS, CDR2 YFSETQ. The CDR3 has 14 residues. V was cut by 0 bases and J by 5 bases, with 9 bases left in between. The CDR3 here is CASSLERRENIQYF. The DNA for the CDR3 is TGCGCCAGCAGCTTGGAGAGAAGGGAAAACATTCAGTACTTC.

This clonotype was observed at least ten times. CDR3 sequence: CASSLRQANEKLFF. The CDR3 DNA follows: TGCGCCAGCAGCTTGAGACAGGCTAATGAAAAACTGTTTTTT. The rearrangement joins TRBV5-1 to TRBJ1-4, with a weak D call TRBD1 (6 bases). Deletions cut 1 base from V and 3 bases from J, with 7 bases between. Germline values: CDR1 SGHRS, CDR2 YFSETQ. The CDR3 consists of 14 residues.

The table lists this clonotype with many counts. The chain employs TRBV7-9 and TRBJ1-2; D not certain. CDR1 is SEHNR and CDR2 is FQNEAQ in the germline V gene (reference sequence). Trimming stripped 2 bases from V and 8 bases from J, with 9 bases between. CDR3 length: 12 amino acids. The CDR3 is CASSLKRNGYTF. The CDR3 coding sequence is TGTGCCAGCAGCTTAAAGAGGAACGGCTACACCTTC.

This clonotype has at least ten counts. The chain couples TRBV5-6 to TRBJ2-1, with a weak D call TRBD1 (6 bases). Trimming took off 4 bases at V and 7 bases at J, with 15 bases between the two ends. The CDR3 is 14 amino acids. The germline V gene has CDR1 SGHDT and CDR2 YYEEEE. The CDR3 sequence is CASSSSGTRNEQFF. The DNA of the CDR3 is TGTGCCAGCAGCAGCTCCGGGACAAGAAATGAGCAGTTCTTC.

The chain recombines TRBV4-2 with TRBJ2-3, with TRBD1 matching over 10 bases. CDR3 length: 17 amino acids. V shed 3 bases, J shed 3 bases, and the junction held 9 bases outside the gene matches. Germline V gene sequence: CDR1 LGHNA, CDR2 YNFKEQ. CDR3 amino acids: CASSHTRDRGRTDTQYF. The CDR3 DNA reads TGTGCCAGCAGCCACACCCGGGACAGGGGAAGGACAGATACGCAGTATTTT.

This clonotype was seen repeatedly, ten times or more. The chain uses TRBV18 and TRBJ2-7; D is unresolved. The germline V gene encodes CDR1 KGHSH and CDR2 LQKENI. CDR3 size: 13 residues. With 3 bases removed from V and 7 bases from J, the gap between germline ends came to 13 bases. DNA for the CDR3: TGTGCCAGCTCACCGAACCAATCCCAGGAGCAGTACTTC. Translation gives CASSPNQSQEQYF.

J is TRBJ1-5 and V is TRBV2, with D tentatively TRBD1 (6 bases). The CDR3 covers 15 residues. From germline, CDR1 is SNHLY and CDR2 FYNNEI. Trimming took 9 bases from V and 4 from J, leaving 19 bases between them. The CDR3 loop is CASSRRRGTNQPQHF. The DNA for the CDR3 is TGTGCCAGTAGTAGACGGCGGGGGACAAATCAGCCCCAGCATTTT.

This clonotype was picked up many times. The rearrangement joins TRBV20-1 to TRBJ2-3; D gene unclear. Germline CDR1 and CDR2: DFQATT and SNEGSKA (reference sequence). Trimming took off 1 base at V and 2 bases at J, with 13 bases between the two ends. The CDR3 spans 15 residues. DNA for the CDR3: TGCAGTGCTAGAGGCCAGGACCGCGCCACAGATACGCAGTATTTT. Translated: CSARGQDRATDTQYF.

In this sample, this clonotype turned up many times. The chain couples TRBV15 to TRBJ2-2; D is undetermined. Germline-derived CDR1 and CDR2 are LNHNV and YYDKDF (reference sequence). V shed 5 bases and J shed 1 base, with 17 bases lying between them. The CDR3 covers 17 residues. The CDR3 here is CATSGRKGPLNTGELFF. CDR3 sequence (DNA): TGTGCCACCAGCGGAAGGAAGGGCCCATTGAACACCGGGGAGCTGTTTTTT.

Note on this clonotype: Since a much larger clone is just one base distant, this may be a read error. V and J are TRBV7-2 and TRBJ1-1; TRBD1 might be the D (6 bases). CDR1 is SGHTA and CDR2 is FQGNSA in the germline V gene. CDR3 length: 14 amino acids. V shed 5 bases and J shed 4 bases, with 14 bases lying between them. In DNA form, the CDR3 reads TGTGCCAGCAGCCAGAGACAGGCTCCCACTGAAGCTTTCTTT. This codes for CASSQRQAPTEAFF.

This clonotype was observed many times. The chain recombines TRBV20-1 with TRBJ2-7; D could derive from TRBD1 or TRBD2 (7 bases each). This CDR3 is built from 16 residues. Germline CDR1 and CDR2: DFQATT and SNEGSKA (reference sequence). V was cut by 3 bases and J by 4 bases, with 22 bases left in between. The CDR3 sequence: CSASYWEGARIYEQYF. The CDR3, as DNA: TGCAGTGCTAGCTATTGGGAGGGGGCCCGCATTTACGAGCAGTACTTC.

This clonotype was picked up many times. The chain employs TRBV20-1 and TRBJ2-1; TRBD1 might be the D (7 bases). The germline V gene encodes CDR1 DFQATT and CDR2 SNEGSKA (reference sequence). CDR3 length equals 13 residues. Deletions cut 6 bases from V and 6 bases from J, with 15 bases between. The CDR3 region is CSAGPGGGNEQFF. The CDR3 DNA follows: TGCAGTGCCGGTCCAGGGGGAGGCAATGAGCAGTTCTTC.

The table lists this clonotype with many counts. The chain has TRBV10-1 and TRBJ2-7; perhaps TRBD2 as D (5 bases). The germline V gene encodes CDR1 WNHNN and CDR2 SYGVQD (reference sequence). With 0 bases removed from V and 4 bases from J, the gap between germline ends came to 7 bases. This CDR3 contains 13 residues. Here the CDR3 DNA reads TGCGCCAGCAGTGAGTCCCCGGGGTACGAGCAGTACTTC. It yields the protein CASSESPGYEQYF.

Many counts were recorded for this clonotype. CDR3 sequence reads: CASSLGGLGEQYF. The CDR3 DNA follows: TGCGCCAGCAGCCTAGGCGGGTTGGGGGAGCAGTACTTC. This chain uses TRBV5-1 with TRBJ2-7; D might be TRBD2 (5 bases). The V end was cut by 4 bases, the J end by 7 bases, with 15 bases between. The CDR3 sequence is 13 residues long. Germline values: CDR1 SGHRS, CDR2 YFSETQ.

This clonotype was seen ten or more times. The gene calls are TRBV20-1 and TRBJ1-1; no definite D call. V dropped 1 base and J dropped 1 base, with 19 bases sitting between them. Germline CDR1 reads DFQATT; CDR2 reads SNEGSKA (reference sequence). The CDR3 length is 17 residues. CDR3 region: CSARGGRSILANTEAFF. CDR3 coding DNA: TGCAGTGCTAGAGGTGGGCGATCCATCCTCGCGAACACTGAAGCTTTCTTT.

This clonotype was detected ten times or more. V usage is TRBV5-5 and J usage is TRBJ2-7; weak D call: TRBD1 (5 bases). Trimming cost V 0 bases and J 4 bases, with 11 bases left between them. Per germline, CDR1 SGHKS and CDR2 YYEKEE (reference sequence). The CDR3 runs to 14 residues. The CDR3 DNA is TGTGCCAGCAGCTTGGCCGGGCAGGGTTACGAGCAGTACTTC. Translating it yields CASSLAGQGYEQYF.

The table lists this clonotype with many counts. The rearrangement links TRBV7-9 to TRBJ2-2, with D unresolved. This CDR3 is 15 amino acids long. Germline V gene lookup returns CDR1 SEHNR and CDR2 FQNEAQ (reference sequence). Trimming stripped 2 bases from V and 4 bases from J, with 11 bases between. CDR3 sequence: CASSLRSLLTGELFF. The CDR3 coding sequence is TGTGCCAGCAGCTTAAGGTCCCTACTCACCGGGGAGCTGTTTTTT.

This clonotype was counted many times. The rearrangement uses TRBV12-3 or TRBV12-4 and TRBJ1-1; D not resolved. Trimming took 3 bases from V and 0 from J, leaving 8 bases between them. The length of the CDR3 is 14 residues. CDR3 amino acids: CASSLWRLNTEAFF. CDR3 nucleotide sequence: TGTGCCAGCAGTTTGTGGAGGTTGAACACTGAAGCTTTCTTT.

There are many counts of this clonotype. This CDR3 is CASSWGGNTEAFF. The CDR3 DNA reads TGCGCCAGCAGCTGGGGGGGGAACACTGAAGCTTTCTTT. The rearrangement links TRBV5-1 to TRBJ1-1, with D possibly TRBD1 on 5 matching bases. V was trimmed by 3 bases and J by 1 base, leaving 7 bases between them. The CDR3 runs to 13 residues. The germline CDR1 and CDR2 sequences are SGHRS and YFSETQ.

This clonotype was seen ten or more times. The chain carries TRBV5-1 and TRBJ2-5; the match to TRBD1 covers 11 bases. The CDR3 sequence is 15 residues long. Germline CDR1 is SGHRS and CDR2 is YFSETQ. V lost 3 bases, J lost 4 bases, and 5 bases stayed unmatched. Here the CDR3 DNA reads TGCGCCAGCAGCTCGACAGGGACAGGGGGAGAGACCCAGTACTTC. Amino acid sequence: CASSSTGTGGETQYF.

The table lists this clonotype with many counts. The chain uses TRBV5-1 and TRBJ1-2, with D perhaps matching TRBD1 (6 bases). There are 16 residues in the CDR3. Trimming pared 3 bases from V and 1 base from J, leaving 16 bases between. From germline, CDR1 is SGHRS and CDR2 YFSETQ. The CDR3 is CASSSTLGQFNYGYTF. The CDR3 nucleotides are TGCGCCAGCAGCTCAACTCTTGGACAGTTTAACTATGGCTACACCTTC.

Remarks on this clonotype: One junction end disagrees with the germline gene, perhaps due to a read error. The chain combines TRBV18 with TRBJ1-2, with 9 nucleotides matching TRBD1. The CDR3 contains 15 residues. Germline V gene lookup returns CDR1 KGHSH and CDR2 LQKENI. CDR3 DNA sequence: TGTACCAGCTCACCCGAACAGGGGGCGAACTATGGCTACACCTTC. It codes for CTSSPEQGANYGYTF.

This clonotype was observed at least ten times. The CDR3 nucleotides read TGCGCCAGCCAAGGACAGGCAAGCACCGGGGAGCTGTTTTTT. The encoded protein is CASQGQASTGELFF. The chain carries TRBV5-1 and TRBJ2-2, with 7 nucleotides matching TRBD1. The CDR3 consists of 14 residues. Per the germline V gene, CDR1 is SGHRS and CDR2 is YFSETQ. Unmatched junction bases numbered 7, after V lost 7 bases and J lost 4 bases. The full variable domain, in which reference TRBV5-1 and TRBJ2-2 provide the parts outside the CDR3, is KAGVTQTPRYLIKTRGQQVTLSCSPISGHRSVSWYQQTPGQGLQFLFEYFSETQRNKGNFPGRFSGRQFSNSRSEMNVSTLELGDSALYLCASQGQASTGELFFGEGSRLTVL.

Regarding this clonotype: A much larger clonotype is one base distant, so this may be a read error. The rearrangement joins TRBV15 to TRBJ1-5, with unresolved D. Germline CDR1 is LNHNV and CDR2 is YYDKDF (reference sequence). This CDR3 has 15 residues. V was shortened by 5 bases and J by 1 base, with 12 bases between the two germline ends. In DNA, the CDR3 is TGTGCCACCAGCGTAATGGACGGCAGCAATCAGCCCCAGCATTTT. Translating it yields CATSVMDGSNQPQHF.

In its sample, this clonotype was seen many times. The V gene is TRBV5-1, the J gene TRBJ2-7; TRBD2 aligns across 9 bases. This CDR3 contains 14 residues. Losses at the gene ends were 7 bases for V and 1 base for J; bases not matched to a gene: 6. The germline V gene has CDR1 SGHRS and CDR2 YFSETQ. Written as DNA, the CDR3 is TGCGCCAGCGCTTCCCTAGCGGGGTCCTACGAGCAGTACTTC. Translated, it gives CASASLAGSYEQYF. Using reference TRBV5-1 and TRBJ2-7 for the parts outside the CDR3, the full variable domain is KAGVTQTPRYLIKTRGQQVTLSCSPISGHRSVSWYQQTPGQGLQFLFEYFSETQRNKGNFPGRFSGRQFSNSRSEMNVSTLELGDSALYLCASASLAGSYEQYFGPGTRLTVT.